The rows below give T cell receptor beta chains drawn from one sample of a study of cytomegalovirus exposure and HLA in healthy donors. TCRdb keeps only in-frame clones here, not all; method: immunoSEQ multiplex PCR. The table has some 190,000 clones, roughly 79% seen once. Sequenced material: PBMCs. The receptors originated from a woman between 18 and 29 years old in good health and CMV-seronegative. CDR3s include the opening cysteine and the closing phenylalanine or tryptophan. A D gene is named only where the DNA matches it firmly. Size is omitted from some rows. Given values are once, few, many or a class for expanded clones.

TRBV21-1	-	-	17	TRBJ2-2	CASSAPGTGGFFGELFF	TGTGCCAGCAGCGCCCCCGGGACGGGAGGGTTTTTCGGGGAGCTGTTTTTT
TRBV7-9	-	-	17	TRBJ1-1	CASSLPLSQSGGPEAFF	TGTGCCAGCAGCTTACCTCTTTCACAGAGCGGGGGGCCTGAAGCTTTCTTT
TRBV18	-	-	15	TRBJ1-1	CASSPANNMNTEAFF	TGTGCCAGCTCACCTGCAAATAACATGAACACTGAAGCTTTCTTT
TRBV5-1	TRBD2	-	14	TRBJ2-7	CASSFWRESYEQYF	TGCGCCAGCAGCTTTTGGCGGGAGTCCTACGAGCAGTACTTC
TRBV19	-	-	17	TRBJ2-3	CASSVGGQLKPTDTQYF	TGTGCCAGTAGTGTCGGGGGACAGTTGAAACCCACAGATACGCAGTATTTT
TRBV7-2	-	-	12	TRBJ1-2	CASSLDGRGYTF	TGTGCCAGCAGCTTAGATGGGAGGGGCTACACCTTC
TRBV13	TRBD1	-	13	TRBJ1-2	CASSLTGAYGYTF	TGTGCCAGCAGCCTCACAGGGGCCTATGGCTACACCTTC
TRBV5-1	TRBD1	-	14	TRBJ2-3	CASRQGTGTDTQYF	TGCGCCAGCAGACAGGGGACGGGCACAGATACGCAGTATTTT
TRBV4-1	TRBD2	-	17	TRBJ2-2	CASSQDERGGSTGELFF	TGCGCCAGCAGCCAAGATGAGCGGGGGGGCTCTACCGGGGAGCTGTTTTTT
TRBV27	TRBD2	-	17	TRBJ2-3	CASSSYRTSGATDTQYF	TGTGCCAGCAGTTCATACCGGACTAGCGGGGCCACAGATACGCAGTATTTT
TRBV4-2	TRBD1	-	14	TRBJ2-7	CASSQARGPDEQYF	TGTGCCAGCAGCCAAGCGAGGGGGCCAGACGAGCAGTACTTC
TRBV28	-	-	13	TRBJ2-7	CASKGQGTYEQYF	TGTGCCAGCAAGGGCCAGGGGACCTACGAGCAGTACTTC
TRBV25-1	-	few	14	TRBJ1-1	CASSKTGTLIEAFF	TGTGCCAGCAGTAAAACCGGGACACTCATTGAAGCTTTCTTT
TRBV6-5	-	-	13	TRBJ2-7	CASSTLPQGEQYF	TGTGCCAGCAGTACGCTGCCTCAGGGGGAGCAGTACTTC
TRBV5-6	TRBD1	-	16	TRBJ1-2	CASASEGQGIPYGYTF	TGTGCCAGCGCATCCGAGGGACAGGGAATTCCCTATGGCTACACCTTC
TRBV19	TRBD2	-	15	TRBJ2-1	CASSKPGLAGVEQFF	TGTGCCAGTAGTAAACCAGGACTAGCGGGAGTTGAGCAGTTCTTC
TRBV13	TRBD2	-	13	TRBJ2-7	CASSPYGGDEQYF	TGTGCCAGCAGCCCCTACGGGGGGGACGAGCAGTACTTC
TRBV27	TRBD1	-	16	TRBJ2-3	CASSSRQGSSTDTQYF	TGTGCCAGCAGTTCAAGACAGGGATCTAGCACAGATACGCAGTATTTT
TRBV5-1	TRBD1	-	16	TRBJ1-1	CASTAPGQGAGTEAFF	TGCGCCAGCACCGCCCCGGGACAGGGGGCAGGCACTGAAGCTTTCTTT
TRBV28	TRBD1	-	14	TRBJ1-1	CASRTTGGTPEAFF	TGTGCCAGCAGGACGACAGGGGGTACCCCTGAAGCTTTCTTT
TRBV19	TRBD1	-	17	TRBJ1-5	CASSIRTGSESNQPQHF	TGTGCCAGTAGTATCCGGACAGGGAGTGAGAGCAATCAGCCCCAGCATTTT
TRBV7-2	-	-	15	TRBJ2-5	CASSLETRGEETQYF	TGTGCCAGCAGCTTAGAGACTAGGGGTGAAGAGACCCAGTACTTC
TRBV28	-	-	14	TRBJ2-2	CASSFISDTGELFF	TGTGCCAGCAGTTTCATTTCGGACACCGGGGAGCTGTTTTTT
TRBV7-6	-	few	13	TRBJ2-2	CASSLLQPGELFF	TGTGCCAGCAGCTTACTACAGCCCGGGGAGCTGTTTTTT
TRBV2	TRBD2	-	16	TRBJ2-5	CASRRGSGGPQETQYF	TGTGCCAGCCGTCGGGGTTCGGGGGGGCCACAAGAGACCCAGTACTTC
TRBV4-1	-	once	15	TRBJ1-1	CASSQDIGTSRGAFF	TGCGCCAGCAGCCAAGATATAGGGACAAGTAGAGGAGCTTTCTTT
TRBV7-3	-	-	16	TRBJ1-1	CASSLLGPGLGTEAFF	TGTGCCAGCAGCCTACTAGGACCGGGATTGGGGACTGAAGCTTTCTTT
TRBV28	-	few	12	TRBJ2-3	CASSLAGDTQYF	TGTGCCAGCAGTTTAGCAGGGGATACGCAGTATTTT
TRBV6-1	TRBD2	many	15	TRBJ2-7	CASSELAGGSYEQYF	TGTGCCAGCAGTGAACTGGCGGGGGGCTCCTACGAGCAGTACTTC
TRBV7-8	-	-	16	TRBJ2-1	CASSFKEGRSYNEQFF	TGTGCCAGCAGCTTCAAGGAGGGGAGGTCCTACAATGAGCAGTTCTTC
TRBV28	TRBD1	-	16	TRBJ1-5	CASSPRQGRGNQPQHF	TGTGCCAGCAGTCCACGACAGGGTCGGGGCAATCAGCCCCAGCATTTT
TRBV2	TRBD1	-	15	TRBJ2-7	CASRGTGGHSYEQYF	TGTGCCAGCAGGGGTACAGGGGGTCACTCCTACGAGCAGTACTTC
TRBV7-8	TRBD2	-	15	TRBJ2-3	CASSLIAGSTDTQYF	TGTGCCAGCAGCTTAATAGCGGGCAGCACAGATACGCAGTATTTT
TRBV7-9	-	-	12	TRBJ2-7	CASTYESDEQYF	TGTGCCAGCACCTATGAATCCGACGAGCAGTACTTC
TRBV7-9	TRBD2	-	14	TRBJ2-3	CASSVPGRADTQYF	TGTGCCAGCAGCGTCCCGGGGAGGGCAGATACGCAGTATTTT
TRBV27	TRBD1	once	16	TRBJ2-7	CASSYSGTGVGYEQYF	TGTGCCAGCAGTTATTCCGGGACAGGGGTGGGTTACGAGCAGTACTTC
TRBV9	-	-	15	TRBJ1-4	CASSLRGKANEKLFF	TGTGCCAGCAGCCTCAGGGGTAAGGCTAATGAAAAACTGTTTTTT